This passage covers 9 T cell receptor beta chains from one sample sequenced in a study of post-analysis software for immune sequencing data. Study-wide points: Comparison of patients with controls showed 4 to 6 TRBV segments more frequent in patients, TRBV5-6, TRBV5-1 and TRBV20-1 among them.

These receptors' targets are unknown. Researchers reported that TCR beta cDNA libraries carried unique molecular identifiers. MiXCR was run by TCRdb on the PCR reads, yielding one entry per CDR3 protein. The repertoire has some 450,000 distinct CDR3 sequences, roughly 45% of them found once; the top ten carry around 10%. The sequenced material came from blood. The receptor set was obtained from a girl between 10 and 17 years old with multiple sclerosis.

This chain uses TRBV4-2 with TRBJ1-5, with D possibly TRBD1 on 6 matching bases. CDR1 and CDR2 from the germline V gene are LGHNA and YNFKEQ. This CDR3 is built from 15 residues. The V end lost 1 base, the J end lost 7 bases, and 14 bases lay between the germline ends. In DNA form, the CDR3 reads TGTGCCAGCAGCCAAGCGGAAGGGAGGGGGCAGCCCCAGCATTTT. Its protein product is CASSQAEGRGQPQHF.

The chain uses TRBV6-4 and TRBJ2-1; 10 bases match TRBD1. CDR3 length equals 15 residues. Germline V gene sequence: CDR1 MRHNA, CDR2 SNTAGT. The junction had 8 bases not matched to a gene; V was cut back by 3 bases and J by 9 bases. The CDR3 DNA is TGTGCCAGCAGTGATGGGACAGGGGATCAGGCTGAGCAGTTCTTC. This encodes CASSDGTGDQAEQFF.

This clonotype was seen a few times. The chain joins TRBV7-9 to TRBJ1-2; D gene unclear. This CDR3 is 15 amino acids long. The germline V and J ends were trimmed by 4 bases and 4 bases, with 16 bases remaining between them. Germline V gives CDR1 SEHNR, CDR2 FQNEAQ (reference sequence). The CDR3 protein is CASSSLTIGLYGYTF. In DNA form, the CDR3 reads TGTGCCAGCAGCTCCCTCACTATAGGCCTCTATGGCTACACCTTC.

This clonotype was observed a single time. The J gene is TRBJ2-3, the V gene TRBV5-4; TRBD2 is a possible D gene (5 bases). This CDR3 comprises 18 residues. V dropped 0 bases and J dropped 0 bases, with 17 bases sitting between them. Germline lookup yields CDR1 SGHNT and CDR2 YYREEE (reference sequence). The CDR3 region has the DNA TGTGCCAGCAGCTTGGACGGAGGTGGGGTGTCTAGCACAGATACGCAGTATTTT. Residues: CASSLDGGGVSSTDTQYF.

The V and J genes are TRBV27 and TRBJ2-7; D is possibly TRBD2 (6 bases). Trimming took off 5 bases at V and 5 bases at J, with 10 bases between the two ends. This CDR3 is built from 12 residues. CDR1 MNHEY and CDR2 SMNVEV come from the germline V gene (reference sequence). The CDR3 loop reads CASSGGTDEQYF. DNA of the CDR3: TGTGCCAGCAGTGGCGGGACGGACGAGCAGTACTTC.

CDR3 sequence reads: CASSTGGTVYEQYF. The CDR3 region has the DNA TGTGCCAGCAGTACCGGTGGGACAGTTTACGAGCAGTACTTC. The chain combines TRBV6-5 with TRBJ2-7, with 7 bases that match TRBD1. J gave up 4 bases and V 5 bases, and 8 bases lay outside the gene matches. Per the germline V gene, CDR1 is MNHEY and CDR2 is SVGAGI. The CDR3 is made up of 14 amino acids.

In regard to this clonotype: One end of the junction does not line up with germline, which may come from a read error. CDR3 sequence (DNA): TGTGCCAGCAGTCACTCCGGGACAGGGGGCTTCCAAGGTTACGAGCAGTACTTC. Residues: CASSHSGTGGFQGYEQYF. The genes are TRBV6-5 and TRBJ2-7, with TRBD1 matching over 12 bases. The CDR3 consists of 18 residues. Germline loops: CDR1 MNHEY, CDR2 SVGAGI.

The V gene is TRBV9, the J gene TRBJ1-2; D not resolved. This CDR3 has 14 residues. Per germline, CDR1 SGDLS and CDR2 YYNGEE. V was shortened by 4 bases and J by 8 bases, with 18 bases between the two germline ends. Here the CDR3 DNA reads TGTGCCAGCAGCCCCGTGTCCCCAAGAGGAGGCTACACCTTC. Translating it yields CASSPVSPRGGYTF.

This clonotype was seen more than once but under ten times. The chain has TRBV7-9 and TRBJ2-5; 7 nucleotides align to TRBD1. The V gene's germline CDR1 is SEHNR and CDR2 FQNEAQ (reference sequence). The CDR3 runs to 13 residues. Unmatched junction bases numbered 5, after V lost 10 bases and J lost 0 bases. The CDR3 nucleotides read TGTGCCATCATACAGGGGTACCAAGAGACCCAGTACTTC. This gives the protein CAIIQGYQETQYF.